This T cell receptor beta chain was sequenced during a study of somatic mutations in cytotoxic T cells in rheumatoid arthritis. Authors' analysis steps: Patient CD8+ clones above 1% seldom matched published virus-specific TCRB sequences. Data came from immunoSEQ multiplex PCR; TCRdb stores just in-frame clones and leaves some out. V, J and clone size were drawn from that table, and D and trimming were deduced from the DNA. The sample has roughly 30,000 clones, around 86% seen once. Trimming pared 3 bases from V and 0 bases from J, leaving 13 bases between. This CDR3 region has 15 residues. Germline V gene data show CDR1 as SGDLS and CDR2 as YYNGEE. Points on this clone: Its antigen is unknown.

General study points: Nobody had found out which antigens the expanded CD8+ clones targeted.

This rearrangement joins TRBV9 to TRBJ2-7; the D call may be TRBD1 or TRBD2 (5 bases each). This clonotype was obtained from an adult with rheumatoid arthritis. Sequenced sample: CD8+ T cells sorted from blood. The CDR3 nucleotides read TGTGCCAGCAGCGGCCGGGACGGAAGCTCCTACGAGCAGTACTTC. It yields the protein CASSGRDGSSYEQYF.